These 32 T cell receptor beta chains were all obtained from the same sample, sequenced in a study of shared clonotypes between healthy human individuals. Generated by immunoSEQ multiplex PCR, the TCRdb table keeps only in-frame clones and is missing some. This table holds hundreds of thousands of clones, about 74% found once. The sample consisted of PBMCs. These receptors were obtained from a woman between 40 and 50 years old in good health. Some clones in this sample may be carry-over from other donors' samples.

In the case of this clone: A much larger clone is a single base away; this may be a read error. The chain recombines TRBV10-1 with TRBJ2-1; D is perhaps TRBD1 (6 bases). The germline gives CDR1 WNHNN, CDR2 SYGVQD (reference sequence). The CDR3 extends over 13 amino acids. Trimming pared 0 bases from V and 10 bases from J, leaving 10 bases between. The CDR3 coding sequence is TGCGCCAGCAGTGAGTCTGGGACACCAGAGCAGTTCTTC. Amino acids: CASSESGTPEQFF.

The chain uses TRBV7-3 and TRBJ2-6; 7 bases map to TRBD2. Trimming at V came to 6 bases and at J to 2 bases, leaving 13 bases not matched to a gene. The CDR3 runs to 18 residues. CDR1 and CDR2 (germline): SGHTA, FQGTGA. CDR3 sequence: CASSYGPSGNPGANVLTF. In DNA, the CDR3 is TGTGCCAGCAGTTACGGGCCTAGCGGTAATCCTGGGGCCAACGTCCTGACTTTC.

The genes are TRBV7-2 and TRBJ1-2; the D gene is possibly TRBD1 (6 bases). V lost 0 bases, J lost 8 bases, and 10 bases lay in between. The CDR3 loop spans 13 amino acids. From germline, CDR1 is SGHTA and CDR2 FQGNSA. CDR3 coding DNA: TGTGCCAGCAGCTTAGCACAGGGTGGGGGCTACACCTTC. This translates into CASSLAQGGGYTF.

As concerns this clone: This CDR3 is also generated by other DNA sequences in the sample. This sequence joins TRBV18 and TRBJ1-2; the match to TRBD1 covers 8 bases. The CDR3 length is 15 residues. With 2 bases clipped from V and 5 bases from J, the junction kept 7 bases outside the gene matches. The germline gives CDR1 KGHSH, CDR2 LQKENI. Here the CDR3 DNA reads TGTGCCAGCTCACCAGGAGGACAGGGAGAGTATGGCTACACCTTC. Amino acids: CASSPGGQGEYGYTF.

V usage is TRBV11-3 and J usage is TRBJ2-1, with D tentatively TRBD1 (7 bases). The germline V gene encodes CDR1 SGHNT and CDR2 YENEEA. This CDR3 has 14 amino acids. Trimming stripped 5 bases from V and 9 bases from J, with 17 bases between. For the CDR3, the DNA is TGTGCCAGCAGCCCACGACAGGGAGGAGGTGAGCAGTTCTTC. It encodes CASSPRQGGGEQFF. The full variable domain, rest sourced from reference TRBV11-3 and TRBJ2-1, is EAGVVQSPRYKIIEKKQPVAFWCNPISGHNTLYWYLQNLGQGPELLIRYENEEAVDDSQLPKDRFSAERLKGVDSTLKIQPAELGDSAVYLCASSPRQGGGEQFFGPGTRLTVL.

The chain links TRBV27 to TRBJ1-2, with 7 bases fitting TRBD1. The germline gives CDR1 MNHEY, CDR2 SMNVEV (reference sequence). This CDR3 comprises 13 residues. V dropped 5 bases and J dropped 5; count of bases not matched to a gene: 5. CDR3 sequence: CASSPTGIYGYTF. The CDR3, as DNA: TGTGCCAGCAGTCCGACAGGGATTTATGGCTACACCTTC.

The V gene is TRBV2, the J gene TRBJ2-3; 9 bases fit TRBD2. The germline CDR1 and CDR2 sequences are SNHLY and FYNNEI. After removal of 7 bases from V and 4 bases from J, the junction contained 9 bases not matched to a gene. The CDR3 is 15 residues long. The DNA of the CDR3 is TGTGCCAGCAAAGGATTAGCGGGAGTAGCAGATACGCAGTATTTT. It specifies CASKGLAGVADTQYF.

Concerning this clone itself: One base separates it from a far larger clone, so it is likely a read error. The sample has other DNA sequences that encode this CDR3 too. This chain joins TRBV6-1 and TRBJ2-7; a possible D gene is TRBD1 (6 bases). Trimming removed 6 bases from V and 6 bases from J, with 15 bases in between. CDR1 and CDR2 (germline): MNHNS, SASEGT. CDR3 length equals 13 residues. The CDR3 nucleotides are TGTGCCAGCAGCGAAACAGGGAAAAGCGAGCAGTACTTC. It yields the protein CASSETGKSEQYF.

The gene calls are TRBV28 and TRBJ1-2; D may be TRBD1 (5 bases). Trimming removed 5 bases from V and 8 bases from J, with 24 bases in between. This CDR3 has 16 amino acids. Germline CDR1 is MDHEN and CDR2 is SYDVKM. Written as DNA, the CDR3 is TGTGCCAGCAGTCCCCCAGGTCAAGGGGCCCCTTCAGGCTACACCTTC. Its protein product is CASSPPGQGAPSGYTF.

This chain connects TRBV25-1 to TRBJ2-2, with 8 bases that match TRBD2. J was trimmed by 3 bases and V by 4 bases; bases with no gene match: 4. Germline V lookup: CDR1 MGHDK, CDR2 SYGVNS. The CDR3 is 15 amino acids. The CDR3 spells CASSVGREDTGELFF. The CDR3, as DNA: TGTGCCAGCAGTGTAGGGCGGGAGGACACCGGGGAGCTGTTTTTT.

V usage is TRBV7-9 and J usage is TRBJ1-1; 10 nucleotides agree with TRBD1. Germline loops: CDR1 SEHNR, CDR2 FQNEAQ (reference sequence). The V segment lost 7 bases and the J segment 5 bases; nucleotides outside the gene matches: 10. The CDR3 has 15 amino acids. The CDR3 nucleotides read TGTGCCAGCATCATCCCCGGGACAGGGGAAACTGAAGCTTTCTTT. This gives the protein CASIIPGTGETEAFF.

The V gene is TRBV10-3, the J gene TRBJ1-1, with D perhaps TRBD1 (5 bases). Trimming shortened V by 3 bases and J by 5 bases, and 16 bases separated the two germline ends. The CDR3 is 15 residues long. Germline values: CDR1 ENHRY, CDR2 SYGVKD. DNA of the CDR3: TGTGCCATCAGTGACCCTGGCCAGGGAAGGACTGAAGCTTTCTTT. As protein: CAISDPGQGRTEAFF.

Remarks on this clone: The sample contains more than one DNA sequence encoding this CDR3. The gene calls are TRBV2 and TRBJ2-3; D unresolved. Trimming pared 0 bases from V and 5 bases from J, leaving 3 bases between. CDR1 is SNHLY, CDR2 FYNNEI, per germline. The CDR3 consists of 12 residues. The CDR3 DNA sequence: TGTGCCAGCAGTGAAGCCCGAGATACGCAGTATTTT. It specifies CASSEARDTQYF.

The J gene is TRBJ1-3, the V gene TRBV28; D gene uncertain. The CDR3 runs to 15 residues. The V end lost 3 bases, the J end lost 0 bases, and 9 bases lay between the germline ends. CDR1 MDHEN and CDR2 SYDVKM come from the germline V gene. The CDR3 loop is CASSLVSSSGNTIYF. In nucleotides, the CDR3 is TGTGCCAGCAGTTTGGTCTCGAGCTCTGGAAACACCATATATTTT.

V usage is TRBV9 and J usage is TRBJ2-7; D remains unclear. V lost 2 bases and J lost 6, with 18 bases in between. CDR3 length equals 15 residues. Germline CDR1 is SGDLS and CDR2 is YYNGEE. In nucleotides, the CDR3 is TGTGCCAGCAGCGTTCGTGGCTCAGCCGCGGCCGAGCAGTACTTC. Residues: CASSVRGSAAAEQYF. The variable domain in full, completed from reference TRBV9 and TRBJ2-7, reads DSGVTQTPKHLITATGQRVTLRCSPRSGDLSVYWYQQSLDQGLQFLIQYYNGEERAKGNILERFSAQQFPDLHSELNLSSLELGDSALYFCASSVRGSAAAEQYFGPGTRLTVT.

As concerns this clone: One base separates it from a far larger clone, so it is likely a read error. The gene calls are TRBV29-1 and TRBJ1-2; D gene uncertain. Germline V gives CDR1 SQVTM, CDR2 ANQGSEA. The germline V and J ends were trimmed by 7 bases and 4 bases, with 25 bases remaining between them. The CDR3 is 16 residues long. CDR3 protein: CSAVVLVREAGYGYTF. The CDR3 coding sequence is TGCAGCGCTGTTGTCCTCGTCCGGGAGGCTGGCTATGGCTACACCTTC.

The V call is TRBV6-5, the J call TRBJ1-4; D unclear. CDR1 MNHEY and CDR2 SVGAGI come from the germline V gene. This CDR3 is built from 14 residues. Trimming took 6 bases from V and 8 from J, leaving 16 bases between them. The CDR3 reads CASRTQPHSEKLFF. As DNA, the CDR3 is TGTGCCAGCAGGACCCAACCTCACAGCGAAAAACTGTTTTTT.

The J gene is TRBJ2-1, the V gene TRBV7-2, with D uncertain. Germline loops: CDR1 SGHTA, CDR2 FQGNSA. This CDR3 region has 13 residues. V was clipped by 2 bases and J by 5 bases, with 7 bases between them. As DNA, the CDR3 is TGTGCCAGCAGCTTAACGCGGAACAATGAGCAGTTCTTC. Translation gives CASSLTRNNEQFF. The whole variable domain, filled in from reference TRBV7-2 and TRBJ2-1, reads GAGVSQSPSNKVTEKGKDVELRCDPISGHTALYWYRQSLGQGLEFLIYFQGNSAPDKSGLPSDRFSAERTGGSVSTLTIQRTQQEDSAVYLCASSLTRNNEQFFGPGTRLTVL.

This clone showed up just once. J is TRBJ2-7 and V is TRBV14; D is uncertain. There are 18 residues in the CDR3. Deletions cut 1 base from V and 6 bases from J, with 25 bases between. CDR1 is SGHDN, CDR2 FVKESK, per germline. CDR3 nucleotide sequence: TGTGCCAGCAGCCAAGTTCAGTGGTTTGGGCAGGCGACTCCCGAGCAGTACTTC. The encoded protein is CASSQVQWFGQATPEQYF. Full variable domain (rest looked up from reference TRBV14 and TRBJ2-7): EAGVTQFPSHSVIEKGQTVTLRCDPISGHDNLYWYRRVMGKEIKFLLHFVKESKQDESGMPNNRFLAERTGGTYSTLKVQPAELEDSGVYFCASSQVQWFGQATPEQYFGPGTRLTVT.

The chain carries TRBV28 and TRBJ1-5; D ambiguous. Germline values: CDR1 MDHEN, CDR2 SYDVKM. Trimming removed 8 bases from V and 3 bases from J, with 14 bases in between. The CDR3 covers 14 residues. The CDR3 DNA sequence: TGTGCCAGCTGGGCAAAAAACGACAATCAGCCCCAGCATTTT. It translates to CASWAKNDNQPQHF.

In regard to this clone: A read error may be the cause here, since a much bigger clone is one base away. Other nucleotide sequences from this sample produce the same CDR3. V gene TRBV5-1 combines with J gene TRBJ1-3; D gene unclear. CDR3 size: 21 residues. With 1 base removed from V and 0 bases from J, the gap between germline ends came to 26 bases. Germline V gene lookup returns CDR1 SGHRS and CDR2 YFSETQ. The DNA of the CDR3 is TGCGCCAGCAGCTTGTCAGTGAGACAACTGCCGTTCAGGACCTCTGGAAACACCATATATTTT. The encoded protein is CASSLSVRQLPFRTSGNTIYF.

This clone was detected once. The chain couples TRBV18 to TRBJ1-2; 9 positions match TRBD1. CDR3 size: 16 residues. V was clipped by 8 bases and J by 0 bases; unmatched bases: 10. CDR1 KGHSH and CDR2 LQKENI come from the germline V gene. The CDR3 loop reads CASLQGTGRANYGYTF. The CDR3 DNA reads TGTGCCAGCCTACAAGGGACAGGGCGAGCTAACTATGGCTACACCTTC.

In the case of this clone: With a far larger clone one base away, a read error is the likely cause. The J gene is TRBJ2-5, the V gene TRBV27, with TRBD2 identical over 7 bases. The last part of the DNA fits TRBJ2-7 better; the J call may be wrong. Germline V gene sequence: CDR1 MNHEY, CDR2 SMNVEV (reference sequence). There are 14 residues in the CDR3. The DNA of the CDR3 is TGTGCCAGCGGGGGGAGCGGGAAGGCCTACGAGCAGTACTTC. As protein: CASGGSGKAYEQYF.

This sequence joins TRBV7-3 and TRBJ2-2, with a possible D match to TRBD2 (5 bases). The germline V gene encodes CDR1 SGHTA and CDR2 FQGTGA. CDR3 size: 13 residues. The V and J ends lost 2 bases and 6 bases respectively, with 7 bases between them. For the CDR3, the DNA is TGTGCCAGCAGCTTACGCGGGTCCGGGGAGCTGTTTTTT. Translation gives CASSLRGSGELFF.

Notes on this clone: A far more abundant clone sits one base away, making this likely a read error. The chain carries TRBV30 and TRBJ1-1; D gene ambiguous. CDR3 length: 11 amino acids. Looked up from germline, CDR1 is GTSNPN and CDR2 is SVGIG (reference sequence). Written as DNA, the CDR3 is TGTGCCTGGATTACTTACACTAAAGCTTTCTTT. Amino acids: CAWITYTKAFF.

About this clone itself: This CDR3 fails to terminate in the conserved phenylalanine or tryptophan, so it likely reflects a read error. The chain uses TRBV30 and TRBJ2-4; either TRBD1 or TRBD2 may fit D (5 bases each). The CDR3 consists of 14 residues. Per the germline V gene, CDR1 is GTSNPN and CDR2 is SVGIG (reference sequence). Trimming stripped 1 base from V and 9 bases from J, with 16 bases between. The CDR3 spells CAWSAWLGPSIQYS. In DNA form, the CDR3 reads TGTGCCTGGAGTGCCTGGTTGGGACCAAGCATTCAGTACTCC.

The chain has TRBV7-8 and TRBJ1-1, with D perhaps matching TRBD1 (6 bases). CDR1 is SGHVS, CDR2 FQNEAQ, per germline. Trimming took 5 bases from V and 8 from J, leaving 18 bases between them. This CDR3 comprises 14 residues. CDR3 in DNA: TGTGCCAGCAGCCACCGGACAGCGGGAGAGGAAGCTTTCTTT. Protein sequence: CASSHRTAGEEAFF. The complete variable domain, with remaining parts taken from reference TRBV7-8 and TRBJ1-1, reads GAGVSQSPRYKVAKRGQDVALRCDPISGHVSLFWYQQALGQGPEFLTYFQNEAQLDKSGLPSDRFFAERPEGSVSTLKIQRTQQEDSAVYLCASSHRTAGEEAFFGQGTRLTVV.

The genes are TRBV28 and TRBJ1-2; D gene ambiguous. This CDR3 spans 15 amino acids. V lost 4 bases and J lost 0, with 12 bases in between. CDR1 MDHEN and CDR2 SYDVKM come from the germline V gene. CDR3 amino acids: CASSSTGVTNYGYTF. As DNA, the CDR3 is TGTGCCAGCAGTTCGACCGGGGTTACTAACTATGGCTACACCTTC.

This chain connects TRBV9 to TRBJ2-1; 10 bases line up with TRBD2. Germline lookup yields CDR1 SGDLS and CDR2 YYNGEE. This CDR3 has 18 residues. The trim removed 0 bases at V and 1 base at J, leaving 7 bases unmatched. CDR3 amino acids: CASSVVGRAGGSYNEQFF. The CDR3 bases are TGTGCCAGCAGCGTAGTCGGGCGAGCGGGAGGGTCCTACAATGAGCAGTTCTTC.

The chain links TRBV15 to TRBJ1-1; D uncertain. Germline V gene lookup returns CDR1 LNHNV and CDR2 YYDKDF (reference sequence). This CDR3 has 15 amino acids. The ends were cut back, 1 base at V and 0 bases at J, with 9 bases in the middle. The chain's CDR3 is CATSRVRTMNTEAFF. In DNA, the CDR3 is TGTGCCACCAGCAGAGTCCGGACCATGAACACTGAAGCTTTCTTT.

Comment on this clone: Relative to the germline gene, one junction end is altered; a read error may explain this. The identical CDR3 is also encoded by other nucleotide sequences in the sample. This chain connects TRBV30 to TRBJ1-5; D may be TRBD1 (6 bases). The CDR3 totals 16 residues. Looked up from germline, CDR1 is GTSNPN and CDR2 is SVGIG (reference sequence). CDR3 region: CAWGVGGDYSNQPQHF. Here the CDR3 DNA reads TGTGCCTGGGGTGTAGGGGGTGACTATAGCAATCAGCCTCAGCATTTT.

The rearrangement joins TRBV28 to TRBJ2-7, with TRBD2 matching 7 bases. In germline, CDR1 is MDHEN, CDR2 SYDVKM. This CDR3 comprises 13 residues. The trim removed 9 bases at V and 4 bases at J, leaving 9 bases unmatched. The CDR3 DNA reads TGTGCCAGTAGGAGCGGGGACCCTTACGAGCAGTACTTC. This codes for CASRSGDPYEQYF.